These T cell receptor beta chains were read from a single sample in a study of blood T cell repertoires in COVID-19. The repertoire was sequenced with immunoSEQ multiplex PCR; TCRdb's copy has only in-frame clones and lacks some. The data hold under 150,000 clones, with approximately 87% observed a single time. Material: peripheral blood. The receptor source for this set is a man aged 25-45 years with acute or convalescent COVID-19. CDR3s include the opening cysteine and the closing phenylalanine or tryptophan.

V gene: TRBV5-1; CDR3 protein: CASSSQGEYGYTF
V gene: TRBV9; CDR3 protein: CASSQDLTGLGGGEAFF
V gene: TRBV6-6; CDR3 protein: CASSRNRDTIYF
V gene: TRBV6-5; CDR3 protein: CASSKSGTGIQPQHF
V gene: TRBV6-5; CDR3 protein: CASIPAGTGSTEAFF
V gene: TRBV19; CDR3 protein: CASSRAGGLYTEAFF
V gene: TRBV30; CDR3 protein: CAWSSILPGRGGEQFF
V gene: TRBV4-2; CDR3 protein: CASSQVSREPYEQYF
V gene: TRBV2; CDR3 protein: CASSERTGNYGYTF
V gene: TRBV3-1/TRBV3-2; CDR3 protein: CASSQGPGGIDTQYF
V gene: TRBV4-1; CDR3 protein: CASSQGTGSTNEKLFF
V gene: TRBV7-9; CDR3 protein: CASSPGTSVGELFF
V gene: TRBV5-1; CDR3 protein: CASSLGGGASTDTQYF
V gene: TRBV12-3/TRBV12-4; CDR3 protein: CASRGTGVTEAFF
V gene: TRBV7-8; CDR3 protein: CASILKRTGLLAGYTF
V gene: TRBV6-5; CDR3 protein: CASSPGTGSDTQYF
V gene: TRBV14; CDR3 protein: CASSPGSSGTDTQYF
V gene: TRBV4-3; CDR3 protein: CASSHTIRDRGSNYGYTF
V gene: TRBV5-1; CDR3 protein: CASSYQGAGNTIYF
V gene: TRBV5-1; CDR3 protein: CASSPTGLAGASGKETQYF
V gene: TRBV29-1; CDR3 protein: CSVASGMYNEQFF
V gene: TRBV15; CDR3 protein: CATSSRGGMETQYF
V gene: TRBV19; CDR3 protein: CASSPRGGWDEQFF
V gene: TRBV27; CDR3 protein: CASSFGRGWEQYF
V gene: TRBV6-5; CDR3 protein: CASTKQGSGNTIYF
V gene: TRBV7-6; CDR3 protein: CASSPLLAGTANTGELFF
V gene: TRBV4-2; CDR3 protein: CASSQVEGSFCHF
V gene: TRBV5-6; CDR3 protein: CASSSGAQPQHF